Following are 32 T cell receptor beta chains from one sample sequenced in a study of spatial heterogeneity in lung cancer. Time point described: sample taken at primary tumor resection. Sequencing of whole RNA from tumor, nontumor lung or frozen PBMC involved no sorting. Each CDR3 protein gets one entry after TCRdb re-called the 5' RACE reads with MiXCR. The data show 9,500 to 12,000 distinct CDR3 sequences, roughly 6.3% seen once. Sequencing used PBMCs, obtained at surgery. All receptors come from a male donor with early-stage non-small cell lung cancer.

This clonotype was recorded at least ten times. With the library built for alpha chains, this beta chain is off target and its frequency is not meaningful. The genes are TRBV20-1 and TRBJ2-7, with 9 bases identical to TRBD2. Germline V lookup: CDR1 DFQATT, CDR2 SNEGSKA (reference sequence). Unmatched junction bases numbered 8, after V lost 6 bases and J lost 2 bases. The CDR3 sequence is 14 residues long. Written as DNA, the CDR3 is TGCAGTGCGTTAGGGACTAGCCGACCCTACGAGCAGTACTTC. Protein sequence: CSALGTSRPYEQYF.

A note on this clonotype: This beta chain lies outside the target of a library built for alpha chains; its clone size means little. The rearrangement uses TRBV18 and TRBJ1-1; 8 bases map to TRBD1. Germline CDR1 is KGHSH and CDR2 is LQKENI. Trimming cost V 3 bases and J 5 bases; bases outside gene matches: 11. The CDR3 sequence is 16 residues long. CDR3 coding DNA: TGTGCCAGCTCACCCCAGGGGGCAGGGCTGGGGACTGAAGCTTTCTTT. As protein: CASSPQGAGLGTEAFF.

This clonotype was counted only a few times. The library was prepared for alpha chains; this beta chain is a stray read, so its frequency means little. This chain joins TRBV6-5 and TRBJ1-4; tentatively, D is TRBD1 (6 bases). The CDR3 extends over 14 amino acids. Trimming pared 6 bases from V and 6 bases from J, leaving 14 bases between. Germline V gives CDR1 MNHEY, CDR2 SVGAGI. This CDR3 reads CASRRTVFYEKLFF. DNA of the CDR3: TGTGCCAGCAGGCGGACAGTTTTTTATGAAAAACTGTTTTTT.

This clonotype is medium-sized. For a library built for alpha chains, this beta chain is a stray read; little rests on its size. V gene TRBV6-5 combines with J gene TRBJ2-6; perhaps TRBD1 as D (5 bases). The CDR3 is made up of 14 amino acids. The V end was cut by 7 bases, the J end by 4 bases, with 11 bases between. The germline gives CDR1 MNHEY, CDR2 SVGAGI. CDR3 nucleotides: TGTGCCAGCAAGGGGTCAGCAGGGGCCAACGTCCTGACTTTC. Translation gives CASKGSAGANVLTF.

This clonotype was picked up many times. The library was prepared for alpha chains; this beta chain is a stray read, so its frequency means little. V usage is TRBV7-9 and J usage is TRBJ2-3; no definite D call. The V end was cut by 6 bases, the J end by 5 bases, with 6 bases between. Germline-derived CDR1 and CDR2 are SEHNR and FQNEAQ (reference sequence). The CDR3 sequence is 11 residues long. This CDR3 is CASSLQDTQYF. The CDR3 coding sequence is TGTGCCAGCAGTTTGCAAGATACGCAGTATTTT.

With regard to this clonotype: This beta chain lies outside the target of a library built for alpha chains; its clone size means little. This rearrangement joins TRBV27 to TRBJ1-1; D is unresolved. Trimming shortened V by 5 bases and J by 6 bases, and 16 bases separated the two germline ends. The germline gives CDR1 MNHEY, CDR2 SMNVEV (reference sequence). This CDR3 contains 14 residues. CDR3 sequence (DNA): TGTGCCAGCAGTCCGACGCTCGACGGCGCTGAAGCTTTCTTT. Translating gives CASSPTLDGAEAFF.

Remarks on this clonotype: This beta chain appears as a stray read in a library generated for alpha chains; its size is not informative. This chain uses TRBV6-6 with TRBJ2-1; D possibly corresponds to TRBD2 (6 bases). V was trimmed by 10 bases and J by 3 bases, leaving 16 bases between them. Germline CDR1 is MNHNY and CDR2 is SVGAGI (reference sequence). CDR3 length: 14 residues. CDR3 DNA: TGTGCCACCCTAGGCGGGGACCTCTACAATGAGCAGTTCTTC. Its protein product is CATLGGDLYNEQFF.

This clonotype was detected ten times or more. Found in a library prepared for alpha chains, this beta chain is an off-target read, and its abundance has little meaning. The CDR3 sequence is CASSRGNQPQHF. The CDR3 nucleotides read TGTGCCAGCAGTAGGGGCAATCAGCCCCAGCATTTT. This chain connects TRBV6-5 to TRBJ1-5; unclear D gene. The germline V gene has CDR1 MNHEY and CDR2 SVGAGI. The V end lost 5 bases, the J end lost 2 bases, and 4 bases lay between the germline ends. The CDR3 is 12 amino acids.

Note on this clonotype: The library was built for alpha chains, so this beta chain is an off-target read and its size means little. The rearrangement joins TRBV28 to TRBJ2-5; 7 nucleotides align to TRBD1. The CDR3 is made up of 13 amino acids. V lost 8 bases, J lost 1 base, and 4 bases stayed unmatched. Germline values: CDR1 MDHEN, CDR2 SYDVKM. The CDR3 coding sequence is TGTGCCAGCCTGGGGACAGTCCAAGAGACCCAGTACTTC. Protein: CASLGTVQETQYF.

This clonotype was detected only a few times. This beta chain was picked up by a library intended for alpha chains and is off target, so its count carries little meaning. The CDR3 sequence is CASSQDFGQGDYTQYF. CDR3 DNA: TGTGCCAGCAGCCAAGATTTTGGACAGGGGGATTATACGCAGTATTTT. The chain links TRBV3-1 to TRBJ2-3, with 10 positions matching TRBD1. The ends lost 0 bases at V and 7 bases at J; junction bases unmatched: 7. There are 16 residues in the CDR3. CDR1 LGHDT and CDR2 YNNKEL come from the germline V gene (reference sequence).

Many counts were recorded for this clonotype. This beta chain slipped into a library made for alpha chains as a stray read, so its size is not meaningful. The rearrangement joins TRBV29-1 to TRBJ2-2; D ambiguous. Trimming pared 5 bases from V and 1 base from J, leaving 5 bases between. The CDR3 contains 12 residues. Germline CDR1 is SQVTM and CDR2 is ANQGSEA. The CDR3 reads CSVSLNTGELFF. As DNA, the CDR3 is TGCAGCGTTTCATTGAACACCGGGGAGCTGTTTTTT.

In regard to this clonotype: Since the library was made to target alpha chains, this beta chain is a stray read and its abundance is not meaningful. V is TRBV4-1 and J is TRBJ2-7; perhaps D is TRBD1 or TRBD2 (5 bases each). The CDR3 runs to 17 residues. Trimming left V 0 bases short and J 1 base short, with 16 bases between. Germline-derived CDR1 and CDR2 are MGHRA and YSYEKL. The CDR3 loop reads CASSQERGASKSYEQYF. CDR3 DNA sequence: TGCGCCAGCAGCCAAGAGAGAGGGGCCAGTAAATCCTACGAGCAGTACTTC.

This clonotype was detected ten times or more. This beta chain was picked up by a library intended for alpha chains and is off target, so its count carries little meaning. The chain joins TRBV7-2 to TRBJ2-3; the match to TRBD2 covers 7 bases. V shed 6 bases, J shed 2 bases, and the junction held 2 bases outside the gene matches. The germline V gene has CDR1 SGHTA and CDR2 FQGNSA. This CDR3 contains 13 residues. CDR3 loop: CASRRDYTDTQYF. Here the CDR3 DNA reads TGTGCCAGCAGACGGGACTACACAGATACGCAGTATTTT.

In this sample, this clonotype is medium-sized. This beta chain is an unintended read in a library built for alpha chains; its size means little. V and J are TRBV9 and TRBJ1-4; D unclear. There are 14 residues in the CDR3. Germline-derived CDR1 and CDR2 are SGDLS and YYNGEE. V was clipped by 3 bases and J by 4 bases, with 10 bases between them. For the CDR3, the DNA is TGTGCCAGCAGCGGCAGAGCTGGTAATGAAAAACTGTTTTTT. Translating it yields CASSGRAGNEKLFF.

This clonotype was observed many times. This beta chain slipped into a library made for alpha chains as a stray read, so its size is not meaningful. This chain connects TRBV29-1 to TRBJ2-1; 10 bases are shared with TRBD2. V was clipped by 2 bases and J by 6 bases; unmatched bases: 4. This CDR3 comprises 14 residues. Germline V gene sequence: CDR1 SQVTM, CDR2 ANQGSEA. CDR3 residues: CSVELASGSNEQFF. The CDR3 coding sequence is TGCAGCGTTGAATTGGCTAGCGGGAGCAATGAGCAGTTCTTC.

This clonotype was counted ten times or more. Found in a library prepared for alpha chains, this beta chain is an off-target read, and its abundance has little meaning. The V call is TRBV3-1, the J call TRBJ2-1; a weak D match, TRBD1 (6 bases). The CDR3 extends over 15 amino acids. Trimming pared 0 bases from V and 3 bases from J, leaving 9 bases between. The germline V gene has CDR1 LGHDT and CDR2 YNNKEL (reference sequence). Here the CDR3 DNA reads TGTGCCAGCAGCCAAGATCCCAGGGGCTACAATGAGCAGTTCTTC. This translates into CASSQDPRGYNEQFF.

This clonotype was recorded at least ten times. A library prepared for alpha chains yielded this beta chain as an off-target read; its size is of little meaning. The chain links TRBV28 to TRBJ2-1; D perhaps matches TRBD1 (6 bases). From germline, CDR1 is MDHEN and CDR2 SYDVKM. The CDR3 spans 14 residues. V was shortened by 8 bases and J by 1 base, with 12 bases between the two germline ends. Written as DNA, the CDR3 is TGTGCCAGCCTAGGACAGCAATCCTACAATGAGCAGTTCTTC. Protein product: CASLGQQSYNEQFF.

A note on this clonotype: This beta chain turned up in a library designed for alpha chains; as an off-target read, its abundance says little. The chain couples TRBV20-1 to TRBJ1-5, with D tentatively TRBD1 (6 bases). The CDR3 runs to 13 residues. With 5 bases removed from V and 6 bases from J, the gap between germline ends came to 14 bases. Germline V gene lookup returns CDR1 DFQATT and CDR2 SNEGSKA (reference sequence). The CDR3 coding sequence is TGCAGTGCTGCCGCGGGGGGCAGTCAGCCCCAGCATTTT. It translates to CSAAAGGSQPQHF.

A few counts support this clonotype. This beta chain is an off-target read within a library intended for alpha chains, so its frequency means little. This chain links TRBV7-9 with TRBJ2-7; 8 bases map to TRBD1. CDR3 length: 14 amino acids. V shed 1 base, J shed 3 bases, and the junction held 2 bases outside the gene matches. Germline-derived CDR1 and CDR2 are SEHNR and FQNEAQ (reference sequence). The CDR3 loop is CASSLGGQGYEQYF. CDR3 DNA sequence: TGTGCCAGCAGCTTAGGTGGACAGGGCTACGAGCAGTACTTC.

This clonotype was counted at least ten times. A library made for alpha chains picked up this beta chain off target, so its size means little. The DNA of the CDR3 is TGCGCCAGCAGCCAAGACCCACAGGGCCTCTCCTACAATGAGCAGTTCTTC. It codes for CASSQDPQGLSYNEQFF. The chain employs TRBV4-1 and TRBJ2-1, with a weak D call TRBD1 (6 bases). This CDR3 has 17 residues. Germline assignment: CDR1 MGHRA and CDR2 YSYEKL. V lost 0 bases to trimming and J lost 0 bases, with 12 bases between them.

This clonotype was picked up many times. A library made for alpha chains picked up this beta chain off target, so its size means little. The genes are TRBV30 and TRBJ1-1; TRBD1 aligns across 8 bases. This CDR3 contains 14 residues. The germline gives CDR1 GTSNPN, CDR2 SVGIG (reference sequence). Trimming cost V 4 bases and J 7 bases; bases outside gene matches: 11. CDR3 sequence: CAWIARTGWSEAFF. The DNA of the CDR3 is TGTGCCTGGATTGCACGGACAGGGTGGAGTGAAGCTTTCTTT.

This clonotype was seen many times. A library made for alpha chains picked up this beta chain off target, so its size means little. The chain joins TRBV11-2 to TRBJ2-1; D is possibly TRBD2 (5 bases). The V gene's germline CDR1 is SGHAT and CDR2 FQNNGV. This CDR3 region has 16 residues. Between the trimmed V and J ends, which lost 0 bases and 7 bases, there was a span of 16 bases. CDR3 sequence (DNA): TGTGCCAGCAGCTTAGAGGGGTTGAGGCCGGGGAATGAGCAGTTCTTC. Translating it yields CASSLEGLRPGNEQFF.

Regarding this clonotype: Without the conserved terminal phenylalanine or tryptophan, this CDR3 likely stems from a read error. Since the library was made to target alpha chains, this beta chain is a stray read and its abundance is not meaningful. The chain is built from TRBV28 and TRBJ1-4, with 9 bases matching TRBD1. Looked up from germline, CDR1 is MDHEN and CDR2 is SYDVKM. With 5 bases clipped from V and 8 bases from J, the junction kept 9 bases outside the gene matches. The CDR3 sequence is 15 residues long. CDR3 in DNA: TGTGCCAGCAGTCCCCCGGGACAGGGCAGGGAAAAACTGTTTCTT. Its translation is CASSPPGQGREKLFL.

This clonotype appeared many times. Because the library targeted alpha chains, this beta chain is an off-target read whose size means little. The CDR3, as DNA: TGCGCCAGCAGCCAAGGAGGCGGGAGGGGCGACAATGAGCAGTTCTTC. Its protein is CASSQGGGRGDNEQFF. The chain couples TRBV4-1 to TRBJ2-1; 9 nucleotides line up with TRBD2. The CDR3 has 16 residues. CDR1 and CDR2 (germline): MGHRA, YSYEKL. Unmatched junction bases numbered 6, after V lost 1 base and J lost 5 bases.

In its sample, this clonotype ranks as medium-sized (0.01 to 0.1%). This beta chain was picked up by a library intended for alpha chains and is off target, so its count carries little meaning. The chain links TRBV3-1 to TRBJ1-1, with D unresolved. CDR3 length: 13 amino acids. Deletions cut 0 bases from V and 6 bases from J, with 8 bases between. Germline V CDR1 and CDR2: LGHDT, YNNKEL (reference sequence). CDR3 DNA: TGTGCCAGCAGCCAAGATCGGGCGGCTGAAGCTTTCTTT. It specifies CASSQDRAAEAFF.

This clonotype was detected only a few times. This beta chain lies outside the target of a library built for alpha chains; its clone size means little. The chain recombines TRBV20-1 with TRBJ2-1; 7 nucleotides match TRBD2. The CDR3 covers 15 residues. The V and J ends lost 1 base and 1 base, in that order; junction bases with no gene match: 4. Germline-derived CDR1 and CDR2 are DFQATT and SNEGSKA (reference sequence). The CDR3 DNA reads TGCAGTGCTAGAGTTAGCGGGCGGTCCTACAATGAGCAGTTCTTC. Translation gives CSARVSGRSYNEQFF.

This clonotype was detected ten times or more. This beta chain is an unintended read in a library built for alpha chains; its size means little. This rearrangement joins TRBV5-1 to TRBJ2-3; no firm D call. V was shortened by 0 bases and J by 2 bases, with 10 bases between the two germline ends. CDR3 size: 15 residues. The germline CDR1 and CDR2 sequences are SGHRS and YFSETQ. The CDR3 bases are TGCGCCAGCAGCTTGGGTAGTCCCCCCACAGATACGCAGTATTTT. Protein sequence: CASSLGSPPTDTQYF.

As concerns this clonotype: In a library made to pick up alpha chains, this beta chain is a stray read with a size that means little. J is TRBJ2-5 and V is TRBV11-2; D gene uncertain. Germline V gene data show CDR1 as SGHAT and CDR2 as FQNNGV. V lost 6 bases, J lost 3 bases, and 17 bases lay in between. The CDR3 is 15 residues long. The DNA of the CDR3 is TGTGCCAGCAGACCACGGTCCGAATTTAAAGAGACCCAGTACTTC. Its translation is CASRPRSEFKETQYF. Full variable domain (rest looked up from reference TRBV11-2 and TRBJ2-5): EAGVAQSPRYKIIEKRQSVAFWCNPISGHATLYWYQQILGQGPKLLIQFQNNGVVDDSQLPKDRFSAERLKGVDSTLKIQPAKLEDSAVYLCASRPRSEFKETQYFGPGTRLLVL.

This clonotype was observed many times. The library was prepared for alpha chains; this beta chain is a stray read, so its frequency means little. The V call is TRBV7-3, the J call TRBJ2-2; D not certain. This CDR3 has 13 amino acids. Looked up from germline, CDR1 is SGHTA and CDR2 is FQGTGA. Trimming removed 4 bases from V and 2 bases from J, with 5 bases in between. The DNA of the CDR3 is TGTGCCAGCAGCTCTACTAACACCGGGGAGCTGTTTTTT. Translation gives CASSSTNTGELFF. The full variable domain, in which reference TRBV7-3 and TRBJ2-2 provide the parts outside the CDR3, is GAGVSQTPSNKVTEKGKYVELRCDPISGHTALYWYRQSLGQGPEFLIYFQGTGAADDSGLPNDRFFAVRPEGSVSTLKIQRTERGDSAVYLCASSSTNTGELFFGEGSRLTVL.

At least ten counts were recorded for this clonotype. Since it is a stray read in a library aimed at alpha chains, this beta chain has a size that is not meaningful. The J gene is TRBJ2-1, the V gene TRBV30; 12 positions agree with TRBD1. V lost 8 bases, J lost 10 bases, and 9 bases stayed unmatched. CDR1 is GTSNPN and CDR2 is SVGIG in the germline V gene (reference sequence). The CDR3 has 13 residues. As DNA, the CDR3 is TGTGCCGGAGGGACAGGGGGCGAAGGGGAGCAGTTCTTC. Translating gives CAGGTGGEGEQFF.

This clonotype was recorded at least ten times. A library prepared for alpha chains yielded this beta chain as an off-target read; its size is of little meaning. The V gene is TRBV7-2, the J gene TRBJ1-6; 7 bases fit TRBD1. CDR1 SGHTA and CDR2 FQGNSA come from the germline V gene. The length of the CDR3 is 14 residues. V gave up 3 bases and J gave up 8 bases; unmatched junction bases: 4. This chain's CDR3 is CASSFRDRDSPLHF. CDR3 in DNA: TGTGCCAGCAGCTTCCGGGACAGAGATTCACCCCTCCACTTT. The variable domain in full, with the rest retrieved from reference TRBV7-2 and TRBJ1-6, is GAGVSQSPSNKVTEKGKDVELRCDPISGHTALYWYRQSLGQGLEFLIYFQGNSAPDKSGLPSDRFSAERTGGSVSTLTIQRTQQEDSAVYLCASSFRDRDSPLHFGNGTRLTVT.

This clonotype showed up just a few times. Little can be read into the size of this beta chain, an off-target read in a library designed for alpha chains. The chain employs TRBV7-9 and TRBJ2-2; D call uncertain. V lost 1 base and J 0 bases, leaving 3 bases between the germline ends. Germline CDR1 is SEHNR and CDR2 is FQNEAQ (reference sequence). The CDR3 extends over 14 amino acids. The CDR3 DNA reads TGTGCCAGCAGCTTAGGTTCGAACACCGGGGAGCTGTTTTTT. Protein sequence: CASSLGSNTGELFF.